The subject of this entry is one T cell receptor beta chain. What it recognizes is unknown. Data came from immunoSEQ multiplex PCR; TCRdb stores just in-frame clones and leaves some out. The data hold 95,000 to 100,000 clones, with around 88% observed a single time. This sample was included in a study of graft-versus-host responses after intestinal transplantation. Study information: As for transplant type, recipients had multivisceral, liver-intestinal, or isolated intestinal grafts. Every transplant recipient was induced with anti-thymocyte globulin, then maintained on tacrolimus and steroids for approximately three years. General study points: High graft-versus-host to host-versus-graft T cell clonal ratios marked allografts of patients with graft-donor macrochimerism. GvH clones detected in recipient marrow included some appearing first in ileum or blood.

V was cut by 3 bases and J by 2 bases, with 19 bases left in between. CDR1 and CDR2 from the germline V gene are SNHLY and FYNNEI. The CDR3 is made up of 17 amino acids. The chain links TRBV2 to TRBJ1-2, with D maybe TRBD1 (6 bases). The source was PBMCs, collected 255 days after intestinal transplant. This clonotype was obtained from a human patient who received an intestinal transplant, so some T cells may come from the graft donor. The CDR3 spells CASSDTLMGGANYGYTF. CDR3 sequence (DNA): TGTGCCAGCAGTGATACCCTCATGGGGGGGGCAAACTATGGCTACACCTTC.